The rows below give T cell receptor beta chains drawn from one sample of a study of human T cells and chemical hapten exposure. One entry per CDR3 protein results from TCRdb running MiXCR on the RACE reads. The sample consists of approximately 80,000 distinct CDR3 sequences, roughly 13% of them appearing once. The specimen comprised whole blood, sampled in connection with sensitization to the hapten diphenylcyclopropenone (DPC). All receptors come from a woman between 50 and 59 years old with alopecia areata. Some clones in this sample may be carry-over from other donors' samples. The conserved cysteine and the conserved F or W are not part of the CDR3 here. Size is omitted from some rows. Given values are once, few, many or a class for expanded clones.

clone size,J gene,V gene,CDR3 protein
many,TRBJ1-1,TRBV3-1,ASSLKGRPSNTEAF
-,TRBJ2-3,TRBV5-1,ASSTGDRGRSDTQY
few,TRBJ1-2,TRBV7-9,ASSPTGVYGYT
-,TRBJ2-5,TRBV11-2,ASSLQGQGSLETQY
many,TRBJ2-3,TRBV7-8,ASSLVTSSDTQY
-,TRBJ2-7,TRBV3-1,ASSQDTYLGSEQY
many,TRBJ2-7,TRBV30,AWSGGQTYEQY
-,TRBJ2-5,TRBV7-2,ASSLTLAGETQY
many,TRBJ2-1,TRBV20-1,SASSSPLGLEQF
few,TRBJ1-2,TRBV5-4,ASSSTRTAEYGYT
many,TRBJ2-5,TRBV6-2/TRBV6-3,ASSEPGAQY
many,TRBJ2-3,TRBV29-1,SVRGRVGADTQY
many,TRBJ1-4,TRBV29-1,SVRRLHPNEKLF
-,TRBJ2-5,TRBV18,ASSWGQDQETQY
many,TRBJ2-5,TRBV28,ASSLTPGINQETQY
many,TRBJ1-6,TRBV11-2,ASSFPSRAGVSPLH
few,TRBJ2-2,TRBV7-7,ASSLGDWAGELF
-,TRBJ2-2,TRBV11-2,ASSLFFRTGRTGELF
many,TRBJ2-7,TRBV20-1,SARDLRRSYEQY
-,TRBJ2-2,TRBV11-2,ASSTWTSGNTGELF
-,TRBJ1-1,TRBV6-5,ASSYSPINTEAF
-,TRBJ1-3,TRBV12-3/TRBV12-4,ASSRQGTSGNTIY
-,TRBJ1-1,TRBV9,ASSVVHVGNTEAF
-,TRBJ2-5,TRBV18,ASSRSSLSAETQY
-,TRBJ1-4,TRBV23-1,ASSRTLTGPYEKLF
-,TRBJ1-3,TRBV3-1,ASSLQSGPNTIY
-,TRBJ1-5,TRBV3-1,ASSRGYQPQH
-,TRBJ2-2,TRBV30,AWREGRRTGELF